This T cell receptor (beta chain) was recovered during a study of shared clonotypes between healthy human individuals (dated by TCRdb to 2019 to 2021). Regarding the research as a whole: A couple of women and a few men aged 18 to 49 years were included in the cohort. To estimate repertoire size and how much clonotypes are shared between individuals, the study performed deep sequencing of blood TCR repertoires from about five healthy adults. To increase sequencing depth and limit assay-specific biases, TCR repertoire library preparation and sequencing were carried out by different laboratories using diverse techniques. For each donor, CD4 naive and CD4 memory were each given three plates, CD8 naive was given two plates, and CD8 memory was given one plate. Each donor's leukapheresis produced roughly between about 0.8 and 10 billion PBMCs.

Using the deep immunoSEQ assay, TCR CDR3 regions were amplified from genomic DNA by multiplex PCR. For each cell subset, the extracted genomic DNA was distributed evenly across all wells of several immunoSEQ 96-well plates, and each plate served as one replicate. For sorted subsets, roughly 190 ng of genomic DNA, equivalent to some 33,000 T cell genomes, went into each replicate PCR. Purified libraries were quantified with a Qubit 3.0 fluorometer, sized on a Bioanalyzer 2100, and re-quantified with the KAPA Library Quantification kit. Each immunoSEQ 96-well plate was sequenced on its own single-read 150-cycle Illumina NextSeq 550 flow cell. As for the original processing: Because the immunoSEQ output held only junctional sequences and lacked quality scores, the filtering could not match the filtering applied to full-length reads. To assign V/J genes and CDR3, sequences were annotated using PyIR, a Python wrapper for IgBLAST v1.9, with IMGT germline references. Reads were removed for weak V/J assignments (E-value above 1e-6), missing CDR3, stop codons, out-of-frame junctions, or ambiguous translated residues. V3J clonotypes were defined as sequences sharing the same inferred V gene, J gene, and CDR3 amino acid sequence. Percentage overlap between repertoires was calculated by dividing the number of shared unique clonotypes by the size of the smaller repertoire. Richness of each repertoire was evaluated using RTK rarefaction, the Chao1 estimator, and Recon v2.1 estimates of unobserved clonotypes. OLGA was used to compute generation probabilities for all TCRbeta clonotypes that the gDNA method yielded from a few donors. Held by TCRdb, this immuneACCESS table contains in-frame sequences only and omits some clones. Under half of the omission traces to an unresolved V gene where checked; the cause of the rest is unknown. That table gives V, J and clone size, and the DNA gave D and trimming. The sample table records hundreds of thousands of clones; around 93% of these occur just once. 24% of the sample comes from the top ten.

A remark on this clone: Its antigen target is currently unknown. No much larger clone is present one base from it, and per-base qualities are unavailable.

At the junction V is shortened by 0 bases and J by 1 base; bases outside the gene matches: 2. Including the terminal cysteine and phenylalanine, the CDR3 comprises 16 residues. Left in the record is the CDR3 DNA by itself, 48 bases read in frame from the first base. In the germline V gene, CDR1 corresponds to SGHRS and CDR2 to YFSETQ. For the CD8 naive samples, CD45RO-negative cells were positively selected for CCR7, yielding a CD45RA+CCR7+ population from which TemRA cells were excluded. Donors were healthy HIV-negative adults with no recently reported acute infections or vaccinations. Every donor was a Caucasian adult living in Nashville, Tennessee, USA. Blood was collected by leukapheresis, and PBMCs were isolated by Ficoll-Histopaque density gradient centrifugation and then cryopreserved in liquid nitrogen vapor phase. Purity and quantity of every magnetically sorted T cell population were checked by analytical flow cytometry. From each sorted fraction, genomic DNA was isolated and quantified by UV absorbance on a Nanodrop 2000c.

Overall study outcomes, separate from this receptor: About 4.5% of naive CD4, 3.5% of naive CD8, around 2.3% of memory CD4, and about 0.4% of memory CD8 clonotypes were shared across four donors. Clonotypes shared by all four sorted-subset donors showed higher generation probabilities than non-shared clonotypes. Rarefaction of sorted-subset datasets indicated incomplete sequencing despite the large sequencing depth. Sampling was limited to blood, and TCR repertoires in tissue likely differ from TCR repertoires in blood. The genetic and exposure-history diversity represented was limited by the small number of donors. Based on pairwise subsampling, the degree of clonotype sharing among donors was expected to be affected by sequencing depth. Naive subsets generally had larger estimated clonotype richness than memory subsets.

This receptor was taken from a man aged 25-45 years in good health. Recombination connected TRBV5-1 to TRBJ2-1, and 9 junction bases match TRBD1. The specimen was naive CD8+ T cells sorted from blood. The cell subset or site label on this specimen signifies: CD45RA+CCR7+. The nucleotide sequence reads TGCGCCAGCAGCTTGGGACAGGGGGTTTCCTACAATGAGCAGTTCTTC. Its protein product is CASSLGQGVSYNEQFF.